This T cell receptor beta chain was documented in a study of T cell responses to AZD1222 COVID-19 vaccine (dated by TCRdb to the early 2020s). The study in broad terms: TCR sequencing covered fewer than 250 trial participants: approximately 200 given two doses of AZD1222 and 26 given two doses of MenACWY control vaccine. Enrollment into the trials was organized by age into subgroups of 18-55, 56-69 and 70-plus years, and those subgroups contained approximately 160, 26 and 62 TCR-sequenced participants, respectively. Results and caveats for the whole study, not just this receptor: Because no day 14 peak-response samples were available, the repertoires could be characterized only after the peak T cell response. The 56-69-year group was small, and its depth increase did not reach significance, likely because of low power. Conclusions about previously exposed vaccinees were limited because only five to seven AZD1222 recipients were SARS-CoV-2 seropositive at baseline. Epitopes outside the regions mutated in the B.1.351 and B.1.1.7 variants were reportedly recognized by nearly half of the unique spike-specific TCRs. A significant rise in spike-specific TCR breadth and depth was observed after two AZD1222 doses relative to day 0 and relative to MenACWY recipients. The vaccine-associated CD4 TCRs covered the entire spike protein, and the dominant responses fell in regions 160-218 and 743-854. Participants were mostly white British, with more females than males. The authors suggested clonal diversity may have been underestimated.

The germline V gene encodes CDR1 SGHKS and CDR2 YYEKEE (reference sequence). V is clipped by 2 bases and J by 0 bases, and the sequence between their germline boundaries is 5 bases long. Taken from cysteine to phenylalanine, the CDR3 has 14 residues. Only CDR3 DNA is held: 42 bases, read in frame from base 1. Note on this clone: The antigen it recognizes is unknown. It has no much larger one-base neighbor in the sample; base qualities were not kept.

This specimen's time point label, interpreted: about 28 days (+/-7) after the second vaccine dose. AZD1222 recipients with second doses at about 4 weeks or about 12 weeks were pooled, because spike-specific TCR depth and breadth did not differ between schedules. Vaccinee samples were obtained from the UK trials COV001 and COV002, which included a single-blind randomized controlled phase 2/3 trial of AZD1222 (ChAdOx1 nCoV-19) in healthy adults. For TCRbeta chain sequencing, PBMC samples from trial participants were taken at day 0 and at day 28 after the second dose. The CDR3 regions of human TCRbeta chains were analyzed by immunosequencing. Per the source publication's procedure: Repertoire TCRs were checked for matches against a reference library of SARS-CoV-2-specific TCRs that had been generated using the MIRA antigen-specificity platform. Breadth was defined as the fraction of unique TCRs that were SARS-CoV-2-associated. Depth was defined as the fraction of total T cells that were SARS-CoV-2-associated. Using the MIRA data, each spike-specific TCR was mapped to the spike region that the TCR reacts to and placed in a CD4 or CD8 class. Log10-transformed breadth and depth values were compared by one-way ANOVA with Sidak's multiple comparisons tests. The source is immuneACCESS, and TCRdb retained only in-frame sequences with V and J called. Part of the clones is not carried over; for the studies checked, unresolved V genes explain less than half of this, and the remainder is unexplained. V and J calls and clone size follow that table, whereas D and trimming were derived from the DNA. This sample is represented by 150,000 to 200,000 clones; just over 85% of them were singletons. Roughly 12% of the sample goes to the ten largest clones.

Specimen: peripheral blood, collected 28 days after the second AZD1222 dose. The sequence joins TRBV5-5 to TRBJ1-4; TRBD1 could be the D gene, as 5 bases match. The sequence came from an adult who received the AZD1222 COVID-19 vaccine. The CDR3 corresponds to CASSLQATNEKLFF. At the DNA level, the sequence is TGTGCCAGCAGCTTACAGGCAACTAATGAAAAACTGTTTTTT.